This T cell receptor beta chain was obtained from a study of T cell changes during pregnancy in multiple sclerosis. The germline V gene has CDR1 MDHEN and CDR2 SYDVKM. The V end was cut by 7 bases, the J end by 6 bases, with 13 bases between. The CDR3 loop spans 13 amino acids. Profiled with immunoSEQ multiplex PCR; TCRdb holds only in-frame clones, not every one. The profile shows about 88,000 clones, more than 85% of them singletons. This chain connects TRBV28 to TRBJ1-5; D may be TRBD1 (5 bases). The origin of this receptor is a female donor with multiple sclerosis, enrolled in a pregnancy study. The sequences come from peripheral blood, collected in the first trimester of pregnancy. CDR3 sequence (DNA): TGTGCCAGCACCAAGGGGAATAGTCAGCCCCAGCATTTT. Its protein is CASTKGNSQPQHF.